Presented here are 32 T cell receptor beta chains from one specimen sequenced in a study of regulatory T cells in long-lasting Graves disease. Time point given: persistent/refractory GD, antithyroid drugs over 5 years with positive TRAb. PBMC RNA was the source of the TCR library. For TCR beta, libraries came from iRepertoire HTBI primers and Arm-PCR of CDR3 regions. TCRdb passed the multiplex PCR reads through MiXCR, listing each CDR3 protein once. The table lists around 450,000 distinct CDR3 sequences, about 22% of them singletons. The sample consisted of peripheral blood mononuclear cells (PBMCs), taken when the disease was refractory, from a patient treated with antithyroid drugs. Receptors were obtained from a female donor with Graves disease.

This clonotype was seen many times. This rearrangement joins TRBV6-2 or TRBV6-3 to TRBJ2-5; D is unresolved. The CDR3 totals 15 residues. The V end lost 2 bases, the J end lost 4 bases, and 14 bases lay between the germline ends. Per the germline V gene, CDR1 is MNHEY and CDR2 is SVGEGT. The CDR3 loop is CASSYDWGTGETQYF. The DNA for the CDR3 is TGTGCCAGCAGTTACGATTGGGGAACGGGAGAGACCCAGTACTTC.

This clonotype came up many times. This chain joins TRBV7-9 and TRBJ2-7; D is uncertain. The CDR3 covers 11 residues. Trimming stripped 6 bases from V and 5 bases from J, with 8 bases between. CDR1 is SEHNR and CDR2 is FQNEAQ in the germline V gene (reference sequence). This CDR3 reads CASSYTDEQYF. The CDR3 DNA reads as TGTGCCAGCAGTTACACAGACGAGCAGTACTTC. The full variable domain, its missing parts supplied by reference TRBV7-9 and TRBJ2-7, is DTGVSQNPRHKITKRGQNVTFRCDPISEHNRLYWYRQTLGQGPEFLTYFQNEAQLEKSRLLSDRFSAERPKGSFSTLEIQRTEQGDSAMYLCASSYTDEQYFGPGTRLTVT.

This clonotype was seen a few times. At one end, the junction sequence differs from germline, possibly due to a read error. The rearrangement uses TRBV28 and TRBJ2-3, with 9 bases lining up with TRBD1. The CDR3 totals 13 residues. Germline CDR1 is MDHEN and CDR2 is SYDVKM. CDR3 sequence (DNA): TGTGCCAGCAGTACCAATTCCGGGACAGGGAGGGATTTT. Translation gives CASSTNSGTGRDF.

This clonotype has at least ten counts. This sequence joins TRBV24-1 and TRBJ2-5; possibly TRBD1 for D (5 bases). The CDR3 runs 15 residues. CDR1 is KGHDR and CDR2 is SFDVKD in the germline V gene. Trimming pared 2 bases from V and 1 base from J, leaving 10 bases between. The CDR3 spells CATSDSTTAQETQYF. DNA for the CDR3: TGTGCCACCAGTGATTCGACGACAGCCCAAGAGACCCAGTACTTC.

The chain combines TRBV5-4 with TRBJ2-7, with D tentatively TRBD1 (6 bases). V was pared by 5 bases and J by 6 bases, with 18 bases between. Germline V gene lookup returns CDR1 SGHNT and CDR2 YYREEE (reference sequence). The CDR3 sequence is 14 residues long. The CDR3 spells CASRTAGAPSEQYF. The CDR3 DNA sequence: TGTGCCAGCAGAACTGCAGGGGCACCCTCCGAGCAGTACTTC.

J is TRBJ1-1 and V is TRBV10-3, with no clear D. V lost 2 bases to trimming and J lost 10 bases, with 14 bases between them. The CDR3 loop spans 13 amino acids. Germline loops: CDR1 ENHRY, CDR2 SYGVKD. CDR3 region: CAISEVSEIGAFF. DNA of the CDR3: TGTGCCATCAGTGAGGTATCCGAAATAGGAGCTTTCTTT.

Many counts were recorded for this clonotype. This chain connects TRBV15 to TRBJ2-5; no definite D call. This CDR3 has 14 residues. V dropped 0 bases and J dropped 2 bases, with 7 bases sitting between them. Germline values: CDR1 LNHNV, CDR2 YYDKDF (reference sequence). DNA for the CDR3: TGTGCCACCAGCAGAGATCAACTGCAAGAGACCCAGTACTTC. It translates to CATSRDQLQETQYF.

The sample holds many counts of this clonotype. The genes are TRBV5-8 and TRBJ1-1, with D unresolved. The germline V gene has CDR1 SGHTS and CDR2 YDEGEE. CDR3 length equals 18 residues. The ends were cut back, 4 bases at V and 6 bases at J, with 28 bases in the middle. This CDR3 reads CASSLRGGLVSFQPEAFF. In DNA, the CDR3 is TGTGCCAGCAGCCTTCGGGGAGGACTGGTTTCGTTTCAACCTGAAGCTTTCTTT.

The rearrangement joins TRBV6-2 or TRBV6-3 to TRBJ2-1, with 8 bases lining up with TRBD2. CDR1 MNHEY and CDR2 SVGEGT come from the germline V gene. J gave up 7 bases and V 6 bases, and 14 bases lay outside the gene matches. The CDR3 sequence is 16 residues long. The CDR3 nucleotides read TGTGCCAGCAGACCCCGGGGGGGCCGGGGGACGAATGAGCAGTTCTTC. It translates to CASRPRGGRGTNEQFF.

This clonotype occurred many times. The chain has TRBV6-2 or TRBV6-3 and TRBJ1-1; possibly TRBD1 for D (5 bases). CDR1 MNHEY and CDR2 SVGEGT come from the germline V gene. The CDR3 extends over 16 amino acids. V lost 6 bases, J lost 0 bases, and 17 bases lay in between. The CDR3 here is CASSNDDRGLNTEAFF. In DNA form, the CDR3 reads TGTGCCAGCAGCAACGATGATAGGGGCCTGAACACTGAAGCTTTCTTT.

This clonotype was seen more than once but under ten times. The chain recombines TRBV4-1 with TRBJ2-5; the D gene could be TRBD1 or TRBD2 (6 bases each). V dropped 4 bases and J dropped 7 bases, with 19 bases sitting between them. CDR1 and CDR2 (germline): MGHRA, YSYEKL. The CDR3 consists of 15 residues. The CDR3 nucleotides read TGCGCCAGCAGCCCTGAAGCAGGGGTGGGGGGGACCCAGTACTTC. The encoded protein is CASSPEAGVGGTQYF.

The rearrangement links TRBV29-1 to TRBJ1-1, with D perhaps matching TRBD1 (6 bases). There are 11 residues in the CDR3. Germline V CDR1 and CDR2: SQVTM, ANQGSEA. V was shortened by 3 bases and J by 7 bases, with 9 bases between the two germline ends. DNA of the CDR3: TGCAGCGTTGAGGACAGTCATGAAGCTTTCTTT. Amino acids: CSVEDSHEAFF. Looking up the rest from reference TRBV29-1 and TRBJ1-1 gives the full variable domain: SAVISQKPSRDICQRGTSLTIQCQVDSQVTMMFWYRQQPGQSLTLIATANQGSEATYESGFVIDKFPISRPNLTFSTLTVSNMSPEDSSIYLCSVEDSHEAFFGQGTRLTVV.

There are many counts of this clonotype. This chain joins TRBV7-2 and TRBJ1-4; D is uncertain. CDR1 SGHTA and CDR2 FQGNSA come from the germline V gene. This CDR3 has 15 residues. With 1 base removed from V and 3 bases from J, the gap between germline ends came to 9 bases. CDR3 coding DNA: TGTGCCAGCAGCTTAGAATTGCAGTCTAATGAAAAACTGTTTTTT. It is translated as CASSLELQSNEKLFF. The complete variable domain, with remaining parts taken from reference TRBV7-2 and TRBJ1-4, reads GAGVSQSPSNKVTEKGKDVELRCDPISGHTALYWYRQSLGQGLEFLIYFQGNSAPDKSGLPSDRFSAERTGGSVSTLTIQRTQQEDSAVYLCASSLELQSNEKLFFGSGTQLSVL.

The chain joins TRBV20-1 to TRBJ1-5, with D maybe TRBD1 (6 bases). There are 17 residues in the CDR3. Per the germline V gene, CDR1 is DFQATT and CDR2 is SNEGSKA (reference sequence). V was trimmed by 0 bases and J by 3 bases, leaving 18 bases between them. Written as DNA, the CDR3 is TGCAGTGCTAGAGATCGGGGAGGGGGTTTCTACAATCAGCCCCAGCATTTT. Amino acid sequence: CSARDRGGGFYNQPQHF.

This clonotype was observed a handful of times. CDR3 coding DNA: TGTGCCAGCGGGTTATTTGGCGAGCAGTACTTC. Amino acids: CASGLFGEQYF. The chain couples TRBV25-1 to TRBJ2-7, with no clear D. V lost 8 bases to trimming and J lost 6 bases, with 11 bases between them. Germline CDR1 and CDR2: MGHDK and SYGVNS. This CDR3 is built from 11 residues.

This chain links TRBV18 with TRBJ2-4; TRBD1 agrees at 8 bases. J lost 9 bases, V lost 6 bases, and 4 bases had no gene match. This CDR3 is 12 amino acids long. Germline loops: CDR1 KGHSH, CDR2 LQKENI. CDR3 in amino acids: CASSGQGAIQYF. Here the CDR3 DNA reads TGTGCCAGCTCCGGACAGGGTGCCATTCAGTACTTC.

To note about this clonotype: One base away lies a much larger clone, so this may be a sequencing read error. CDR3 loop: CASSEGPAAYEQYF. DNA of the CDR3: TGTGCCAGCAGTGAAGGACCAGCAGCCTACGAGCAGTACTTC. The rearrangement uses TRBV2 and TRBJ2-7; D unclear. This CDR3 has 14 amino acids. Germline CDR1 SNHLY, CDR2 FYNNEI. V gave up 1 base and J gave up 2 bases, with 9 bases separating them.

This clonotype was seen ten or more times. The chain is built from TRBV15 and TRBJ2-5, with D unresolved. V was shortened by 0 bases and J by 3 bases, with 8 bases between the two germline ends. The germline CDR1 and CDR2 sequences are LNHNV and YYDKDF (reference sequence). This CDR3 contains 14 residues. CDR3 DNA: TGTGCCACCAGCAGAGATCGTGGAGAAGAGACCCAGTACTTC. This translates into CATSRDRGEETQYF.

This clonotype showed up many times. As DNA, the CDR3 is TGTGCCAGCAGCTTCGATGGACTAAACACCGGGGAGCTGTTTTTT. Its translation: CASSFDGLNTGELFF. The chain joins TRBV7-2 to TRBJ2-2; possibly TRBD2 for D (6 bases). The germline V gene has CDR1 SGHTA and CDR2 FQGNSA. V lost 3 bases and J lost 2, with 10 bases in between. This CDR3 is built from 15 residues.

The gene calls are TRBV30 and TRBJ1-4; no clear D. CDR3 length: 16 amino acids. Trimming took off 3 bases at V and 5 bases at J, with 19 bases between the two ends. The V gene's germline CDR1 is GTSNPN and CDR2 SVGIG (reference sequence). CDR3 sequence reads: CAWSPFRAQGNEKLFF. The CDR3 DNA is TGTGCCTGGAGCCCCTTCCGGGCCCAAGGGAATGAAAAACTGTTTTTT. The variable domain in full, with the rest retrieved from reference TRBV30 and TRBJ1-4, is SQTIHQWPATLVQPVGSPLSLECTVEGTSNPNLYWYRQAAGRGLQLLFYSVGIGQISSEVPQNLSASRPQDRQFILSSKKLLLSDSGFYLCAWSPFRAQGNEKLFFGSGTQLSVL.

The gene calls are TRBV20-1 and TRBJ2-3; D might be TRBD2 (5 bases). The CDR3 consists of 18 residues. Germline V gene sequence: CDR1 DFQATT, CDR2 SNEGSKA (reference sequence). V was cut by 0 bases and J by 2 bases, with 21 bases left in between. The CDR3: CSAREYNMGVGFTDTQYF. CDR3 DNA: TGCAGTGCTAGAGAGTATAATATGGGAGTAGGATTCACAGATACGCAGTATTTT.

This clonotype appeared a few times. The rearrangement links TRBV2 to TRBJ2-2, with D unresolved. This CDR3 comprises 15 residues. Germline lookup yields CDR1 SNHLY and CDR2 FYNNEI. V lost 3 bases to trimming and J lost 4 bases, with 12 bases between them. The CDR3 protein is CASSESGLTTGELFF. The CDR3 bases are TGTGCCAGCAGTGAGAGTGGTTTAACCACCGGGGAGCTGTTTTTT.

The rearrangement uses TRBV5-6 and TRBJ2-7; D not certain. Germline V lookup: CDR1 SGHDT, CDR2 YYEEEE. V was clipped by 2 bases and J by 3 bases, with 12 bases between them. This CDR3 has 14 residues. CDR3 amino acids: CASSFADRSYEQYF. CDR3 sequence (DNA): TGTGCCAGCAGCTTCGCGGACCGAAGCTACGAGCAGTACTTC.

The table lists this clonotype with many counts. The rearrangement joins TRBV2 to TRBJ1-2; 9 bases are shared with TRBD1. J lost 2 bases, V lost 8 bases, and 3 bases had no gene match. The length of the CDR3 is 13 residues. Germline V lookup: CDR1 SNHLY, CDR2 FYNNEI. Here the CDR3 DNA reads TGTGCCAGCGAGGACAGGGGAAACTATGGCTACACCTTC. As protein: CASEDRGNYGYTF.

Points on this clonotype: With a far larger clone one base away, a read error is the likely cause. The CDR3 spells CASSKPDRVETQYF. The CDR3 DNA is TGTGCCAGCAGCAAACCTGACAGGGTTGAGACCCAGTACTTC. The chain couples TRBV7-2 to TRBJ2-5; 7 bases fit TRBD1. The CDR3 is 14 residues long. J lost 5 bases, V lost 5 bases, and 8 bases had no gene match. Germline values: CDR1 SGHTA, CDR2 FQGNSA.

This clonotype was seen only a few times. V is TRBV12-5 and J is TRBJ2-2; 7 bases map to TRBD2. This CDR3 comprises 17 residues. V lost 6 bases to trimming and J lost 2 bases; unmatched junction nucleotides: 12. The germline V gene has CDR1 LGHNT and CDR2 FRNRAP. CDR3 nucleotide sequence: TGTGCTAGTGGCCCGTGGGGGAGCGGGAATAACACCGGGGAGCTGTTTTTT. Its translation is CASGPWGSGNNTGELFF.

This clonotype was detected once. The junction departs from germline at one end; a sequencing error may be responsible. The chain has TRBV7-9 and TRBJ1-6; 10 nucleotides line up with TRBD1. The CDR3 consists of 17 residues. Per the germline V gene, CDR1 is SEHNR and CDR2 is FQNEAQ (reference sequence). The DNA of the CDR3 is TGTGCCGGCAGCTTAGGGGACAGGGGAAATGAACCTTCACCCCTCCACTTT. This sequence encodes CAGSLGDRGNEPSPLHF.

This clonotype was seen repeatedly, ten times or more. V is TRBV30 and J is TRBJ2-2; maybe TRBD2 (5 bases). This CDR3 has 11 residues. CDR1 GTSNPN and CDR2 SVGIG come from the germline V gene (reference sequence). V shed 3 bases and J shed 6 bases, with 5 bases lying between them. The CDR3 DNA is TGTGCCTGGAGGAGGGCCGGGGAGCTGTTTTTT. The encoded protein is CAWRRAGELFF. The whole variable domain, filled in from reference TRBV30 and TRBJ2-2, reads SQTIHQWPATLVQPVGSPLSLECTVEGTSNPNLYWYRQAAGRGLQLLFYSVGIGQISSEVPQNLSASRPQDRQFILSSKKLLLSDSGFYLCAWRRAGELFFGEGSRLTVL.

This clonotype has more than one count but fewer than ten. The chain joins TRBV7-9 to TRBJ2-7; D assignment may be TRBD1 or TRBD2 (5 bases each). Trimming pared 1 base from V and 7 bases from J, leaving 14 bases between. Germline assignment: CDR1 SEHNR and CDR2 FQNEAQ (reference sequence). The CDR3 is made up of 14 amino acids. The CDR3 loop reads CASSLVTRAGEQYF. The CDR3 bases are TGTGCCAGCAGCTTAGTCACCAGGGCGGGTGAGCAGTACTTC.

This clonotype was found many times. The rearrangement joins TRBV28 to TRBJ2-5; D remains unclear. V was shortened by 5 bases and J by 0 bases, with 13 bases between the two germline ends. The CDR3 has 15 amino acids. Germline CDR1 is MDHEN and CDR2 is SYDVKM. The CDR3 protein is CASSQPHGHQETQYF. The CDR3 bases are TGTGCCAGCAGTCAACCTCACGGACACCAAGAGACCCAGTACTTC.

This clonotype was seen more than once but under ten times. This CDR3 is CASSLDQEANYEQYF. The CDR3 DNA follows: TGTGCCAGCAGTTTAGATCAGGAAGCTAATTACGAGCAGTACTTC. This chain joins TRBV28 and TRBJ2-7; D is undetermined. Germline-derived CDR1 and CDR2 are MDHEN and SYDVKM. Trimming took off 2 bases at V and 4 bases at J, with 15 bases between the two ends. This CDR3 region has 15 residues.

This clonotype was seen repeatedly, ten times or more. The chain employs TRBV12-3 or TRBV12-4 and TRBJ2-2, with D possibly being TRBD2 (6 bases). This CDR3 is built from 15 residues. V was pared by 6 bases and J by 1 base, with 12 bases between. This chain's CDR3 is CASSPTGLNTGELFF. The CDR3, as DNA: TGTGCCAGCAGCCCGACGGGACTGAACACCGGGGAGCTGTTTTTT.